The sequence of this TCR beta chain was determined in a study of radiation and T cells in renal cell carcinoma. Time point of the sample: baseline pretreatment blood. Noted treatment: 15 Gy SBRT to primary tumor, nephrectomy 4 weeks later. Blood was sampled at baseline, 2 weeks and 4 weeks after SBRT. The patient's renal cell carcinoma had clear cell pathology. Findings and limits, study-wide: Top tumor clonotypes rose in blood 2 weeks post-radiation, then contracted.

As to this clone: Its cognate antigen is unknown.

Some clones are missing from TCRdb's copy, which holds only in-frame ones; the method was immunoSEQ multiplex PCR. The sample yields some 140,000 clones, roughly 84% seen once. The CDR3 is 14 amino acids. The germline CDR1 and CDR2 sequences are SGHRS and YFSETQ. Trimming stripped 3 bases from V and 5 bases from J, with 14 bases between. This sample comprised blood, obtained from a patient whose treatment included radiotherapy and nephrectomy. The chain uses TRBV5-1 and TRBJ2-5; D assignment may be TRBD1 or TRBD2 (5 bases each). This clonotype was obtained from a woman aged 50 to 65 with renal cell carcinoma. CDR3 nucleotides: TGCGCCAGCAGCTGGGACGGGCTCTTGGAGACCCAGTACTTC. It is translated as CASSWDGLLETQYF.